A single sample gave rise to the 28 T cell receptor beta chains below, sequenced in a study of cytomegalovirus exposure and HLA in healthy donors. The PCR contained 60 Vbeta and 13 Jbeta primers. The table came from immunoSEQ multiplex PCR; TCRdb's copy has only in-frame clones and leaves some out. The sample records approximately 140,000 clones, roughly two thirds being singletons. The specimen was PBMCs. The receptors originated from a human donor in good health.

V is TRBV10-1 and J is TRBJ2-7, with 11 nucleotides matching TRBD2. Germline CDR1 is WNHNN and CDR2 is SYGVQD (reference sequence). V shed 9 bases and J 4 bases; nucleotides not matched to a gene: 8. The CDR3 contains 14 residues. The CDR3 here is CARDSGREKYEQYF. The CDR3 bases are TGCGCCAGGGATAGCGGGAGGGAGAAGTACGAGCAGTACTTC.

The rearrangement uses TRBV4-1 and TRBJ1-1; the match to TRBD1 covers 9 bases. V was pared by 5 bases and J by 5 bases, with 6 bases of the junction left unmatched. Germline-derived CDR1 and CDR2 are MGHRA and YSYEKL. The CDR3 has 14 residues. CDR3 bases: TGCGCCAGCAGCTTACGACAGGGGGGGACTGAAGCTTTCTTT. As protein: CASSLRQGGTEAFF.

This clone has just one count. The V and J genes are TRBV4-1 and TRBJ2-5; D is possibly TRBD2 (5 bases). The assigned J gene may be wrong: the sequence end matches TRBJ2-7 better. CDR1 MGHRA and CDR2 YSYEKL come from the germline V gene. CDR3 length equals 13 residues. In nucleotides, the CDR3 is TGCGCCAGCAGCCCCTACAGCGGCGACGAGCAGTACTTC. Translated, it gives CASSPYSGDEQYF.

The CDR3 coding sequence is TGTGCCAGTAGTGCCGGGACAGGCTCTGGAAACACCATATATTTT. This codes for CASSAGTGSGNTIYF. The V call is TRBV19, the J call TRBJ1-3; 8 nucleotides match TRBD1. The CDR3 contains 15 residues. V lost 5 bases to trimming and J lost 0 bases; unmatched junction nucleotides: 3. Per germline, CDR1 LNHDA and CDR2 SQIVND (reference sequence).

The CDR3 DNA sequence: TGTGCCAGCAGCCCGAAGGACAGGGGGGCCGAAGAGCAGTACTTC. It yields the protein CASSPKDRGAEEQYF. The chain recombines TRBV5-4 with TRBJ2-5, with 10 bases matching TRBD1. The CDR3 extends over 15 amino acids. Germline CDR1 reads SGHNT; CDR2 reads YYREEE (reference sequence). J was trimmed by 11 bases and V by 4 bases; bases with no gene match: 14.

The chain links TRBV5-4 to TRBJ2-1; D possibly corresponds to TRBD1 (5 bases). The CDR3 loop spans 10 amino acids. Germline CDR1 is SGHNT and CDR2 is YYREEE (reference sequence). This CDR3 reads CGVGRNEQFF. CDR3 in DNA: TGTGGGGTGGGGCGCAATGAGCAGTTCTTC.

The V call is TRBV28, the J call TRBJ1-5; D is possibly TRBD1 (5 bases). V was cut by 7 bases and J by 2 bases, with 15 bases left in between. CDR1 and CDR2 from the germline V gene are MDHEN and SYDVKM. The CDR3 totals 15 residues. CDR3 amino acids: CASIPAGGGNQPQHF. The DNA of the CDR3 is TGTGCCAGCATCCCTGCTGGGGGGGGCAATCAGCCCCAGCATTTT.

J is TRBJ2-7 and V is TRBV7-8; TRBD2 aligns across 7 bases. The length of the CDR3 is 14 residues. After removal of 5 bases from V and 5 bases from J, the junction contained 9 bases not matched to a gene. CDR1 and CDR2 from the germline V gene are SGHVS and FQNEAQ. In nucleotides, the CDR3 is TGTGCCAGCAGCCGGGCGGGAGTGTCCAACGAGCAGTACTTC. Residues: CASSRAGVSNEQYF.

This chain's CDR3 is CASSLGTGGISYEQYF. The CDR3 DNA is TGTGCCAGCAGCCTTGGGACAGGGGGCATCTCCTACGAGCAGTACTTC. The chain has TRBV5-6 and TRBJ2-7; 12 nucleotides agree with TRBD1. The CDR3 extends over 16 amino acids. Germline-derived CDR1 and CDR2 are SGHDT and YYEEEE. The junction had 5 bases not matched to a gene; V was cut back by 4 bases and J by 0 bases.

The chain carries TRBV6-4 and TRBJ2-2; TRBD2 aligns across 11 bases. There are 15 residues in the CDR3. Germline CDR1 MRHNA, CDR2 SNTAGT. The trim removed 4 bases at V and 9 bases at J, leaving 7 bases unmatched. The CDR3: CASSVSSSGRRELFF. The CDR3 bases are TGTGCCAGCAGTGTGTCGTCTAGCGGGAGGAGGGAGCTGTTTTTT.

The rearrangement links TRBV6-6 to TRBJ2-7; weak D call: TRBD1 (6 bases). Trimming removed 6 bases from V and 2 bases from J, with 14 bases in between. From germline, CDR1 is MNHNY and CDR2 SVGAGI (reference sequence). The CDR3 is made up of 14 amino acids. The CDR3 coding sequence is TGTGCCAGCAGCCAGAGTGGACAGACCTACGAGCAGTACTTC. Amino acids: CASSQSGQTYEQYF.

This clone came up a few times. The gene calls are TRBV18 and TRBJ1-2; 7 bases are shared with TRBD1. Trimming at V came to 6 bases and at J to 3 bases, leaving 4 bases not matched to a gene. Germline CDR1 reads KGHSH; CDR2 reads LQKENI. The CDR3 has 13 residues. This chain's CDR3 is CASSLDRDYGYTF. For the CDR3, the DNA is TGTGCCAGCTCCCTCGACAGGGACTATGGCTACACCTTC.

This clone has just one count. V and J are TRBV4-1 and TRBJ2-2; 9 nucleotides agree with TRBD1. CDR1 and CDR2 from the germline V gene are MGHRA and YSYEKL. The V segment lost 1 base and the J segment 3 bases; nucleotides outside the gene matches: 6. The CDR3 is made up of 17 amino acids. The chain's CDR3 is CASSQGWTGVDTGELFF. CDR3 in DNA: TGCGCCAGCAGCCAAGGGTGGACAGGGGTGGACACCGGGGAGCTGTTTTTT.

This clone was recorded a few times. The chain employs TRBV30 and TRBJ2-7; 9 nucleotides line up with TRBD1. Germline assignment: CDR1 GTSNPN and CDR2 SVGIG (reference sequence). The junction had 8 bases not matched to a gene; V was cut back by 1 base and J by 4 bases. The CDR3 consists of 15 residues. CDR3 sequence reads: CAWSGPGTGLYEQYF. DNA of the CDR3: TGTGCCTGGAGTGGGCCCGGGACAGGGTTATACGAGCAGTACTTC.

This chain uses TRBV6-1 with TRBJ1-2, with a possible D match to TRBD1 (5 bases). Trimming pared 8 bases from V and 8 bases from J, leaving 15 bases between. Germline CDR1 MNHNS, CDR2 SASEGT. The length of the CDR3 is 12 residues. CDR3 sequence reads: CASPRYPGGYTF. In DNA, the CDR3 is TGTGCCAGCCCCAGGTACCCAGGGGGCTACACCTTC.

This chain joins TRBV28 and TRBJ1-3; tentatively, D is TRBD1 (5 bases). Germline CDR1 and CDR2: MDHEN and SYDVKM. This CDR3 comprises 15 residues. Trimming shortened V by 5 bases and J by 2 bases, and 13 bases separated the two germline ends. The CDR3 loop is CASSPQGKTGNTIYF. CDR3 bases: TGTGCCAGCAGTCCCCAGGGAAAAACTGGAAACACCATATATTTT.

The V gene is TRBV7-9, the J gene TRBJ2-3, with 8 bases fitting TRBD2. Germline CDR1 and CDR2: SEHNR and FQNEAQ (reference sequence). The CDR3 has 14 amino acids. V lost 5 bases and J lost 7; bases outside the gene matches: 8. CDR3: CASSLSGEAYTQYF. In DNA form, the CDR3 reads TGTGCCAGCAGCCTTAGCGGGGAGGCTTATACGCAGTATTTT.

V gene TRBV9 combines with J gene TRBJ2-1; 8 positions match TRBD2. The CDR3 consists of 15 residues. Germline values: CDR1 SGDLS, CDR2 YYNGEE. V lost 0 bases to trimming and J lost 4 bases; unmatched junction nucleotides: 3. CDR3 coding DNA: TGTGCCAGCAGCGTAGGGACTAGCTTTTACAATGAGCAGTTCTTC. Amino acids: CASSVGTSFYNEQFF.

V is TRBV19 and J is TRBJ2-1; D might be TRBD1 (6 bases). CDR3 length equals 15 residues. Germline loops: CDR1 LNHDA, CDR2 SQIVND (reference sequence). Trimming pared 6 bases from V and 1 base from J, leaving 13 bases between. The CDR3 sequence: CASSSYRDSYNEQFF. The CDR3 nucleotides read TGTGCCAGTAGCAGCTACAGGGATTCCTACAATGAGCAGTTCTTC.

V gene TRBV19 combines with J gene TRBJ2-3, with D unclear. Trimming pared 4 bases from V and 6 bases from J, leaving 17 bases between. Germline CDR1 reads LNHDA; CDR2 reads SQIVND (reference sequence). The CDR3 is 15 amino acids. DNA of the CDR3: TGTGCCAGTAGTACTTGGGCCCAGCCGACGGATACGCAGTATTTT. Its translation is CASSTWAQPTDTQYF.

The rearrangement uses TRBV2 and TRBJ1-5; D may be TRBD1 (6 bases). Germline V gene sequence: CDR1 SNHLY, CDR2 FYNNEI. This CDR3 is 14 amino acids long. Trimming left V 6 bases short and J 7 bases short, with 16 bases between. CDR3 DNA: TGTGCCAGCAGCGGGACACGGATTGGGCAGCCCCAGCATTTT. Its translation is CASSGTRIGQPQHF.

There are a few counts of this clone. The V call is TRBV7-8, the J call TRBJ2-5; the D is unclear. Germline CDR1 SGHVS, CDR2 FQNEAQ. V dropped 8 bases and J dropped 5 bases, with 24 bases sitting between them. The CDR3 loop spans 16 amino acids. CDR3 region: CASDNNPRTHSETQYF. The DNA of the CDR3 is TGTGCCAGCGATAATAACCCACGAACTCACTCGGAGACCCAGTACTTC. Combining the CDR3 with reference TRBV7-8 and TRBJ2-5 gives the whole variable domain GAGVSQSPRYKVAKRGQDVALRCDPISGHVSLFWYQQALGQGPEFLTYFQNEAQLDKSGLPSDRFFAERPEGSVSTLKIQRTQQEDSAVYLCASDNNPRTHSETQYFGPGTRLLVL.

In its sample, this clone was seen once. This CDR3 reads CASSSMTGRTGELFF. CDR3 bases: TGTGCCAGCTCATCAATGACAGGGAGAACCGGGGAGCTGTTTTTT. J is TRBJ2-2 and V is TRBV18; 7 nucleotides line up with TRBD1. The CDR3 is made up of 15 amino acids. Germline trimming cut 5 bases from V and 5 bases from J; bases unmatched to any gene: 8. Per germline, CDR1 KGHSH and CDR2 LQKENI.

The chain couples TRBV5-1 to TRBJ2-1, with 7 bases that match TRBD1. Per the germline V gene, CDR1 is SGHRS and CDR2 is YFSETQ. J was trimmed by 5 bases and V by 1 base; bases with no gene match: 6. The CDR3 loop spans 15 amino acids. As DNA, the CDR3 is TGCGCCAGCAGCTTGTTGTCGGACAGGCACAATGAGCAGTTCTTC. Protein product: CASSLLSDRHNEQFF.

The J gene is TRBJ2-5, the V gene TRBV18; 8 positions agree with TRBD1. Germline CDR1 is KGHSH and CDR2 is LQKENI. The CDR3 extends over 14 amino acids. J lost 3 bases, V lost 6 bases, and 6 bases had no gene match. This CDR3 reads CASSQGASKETQYF. In DNA form, the CDR3 reads TGTGCCAGCTCTCAGGGGGCTTCGAAAGAGACCCAGTACTTC.

Turning to this clone: One junction end does not reproduce the germline sequence, and a read error may be involved. The rearrangement links TRBV18 to TRBJ1-1, with unresolved D. Germline V gene sequence: CDR1 KGHSH, CDR2 LQKENI. CDR3 length equals 14 residues. CDR3 sequence (DNA): TGTGCCAGCTCCCCCACGAGTGGGAGTACTGAAGCTTTTTTT. Amino acids: CASSPTSGSTEAFF.

The rearrangement joins TRBV20-1 to TRBJ1-2, with TRBD1 as a possible D gene (6 bases). Germline CDR1 reads DFQATT; CDR2 reads SNEGSKA (reference sequence). V lost 3 bases to trimming and J lost 13 bases, with 15 bases between them. CDR3 size: 11 residues. The CDR3 here is CSASDDRSRTF. CDR3 bases: TGCAGTGCTAGCGACGACAGGTCCCGCACCTTC.

This clone was picked up one time. This rearrangement joins TRBV11-2 to TRBJ1-1; tentatively, D is TRBD1 (5 bases). The V gene lost 4 bases and the J gene lost 1 base, with 13 bases spanning the gap. This CDR3 comprises 15 residues. Germline CDR1 SGHAT, CDR2 FQNNGV. The CDR3 sequence is CASSSRGGPNTEAFF. CDR3 bases: TGTGCCAGCAGCTCCCGGGGGGGACCGAACACTGAAGCTTTCTTT.